A single sample gave rise to the 29 T cell receptor beta chains below, sequenced in a study of cytomegalovirus exposure and HLA in healthy donors. The PCR was carried out with 60 Vbeta primers and 13 Jbeta primers. Here immunoSEQ multiplex PCR was the method, and the copy in TCRdb shows in-frame clones only, minus some. This table holds about 90,000 clones, more than 60% found once. Sequencing was performed on PBMCs. The receptors stem from a young man in good health and CMV-seronegative.

This clone was seen a few times. The CDR3 protein is CASSLGRREFF. The CDR3 nucleotides read TGTGCCAGCAGCTTAGGGCGGAGAGAGTTCTTC. The chain joins TRBV7-2 to TRBJ2-1; D is uncertain. V was clipped by 1 base and J by 14 bases, with 9 bases between them. This CDR3 comprises 11 residues. Germline CDR1 and CDR2: SGHTA and FQGNSA.

In this sample, this clone turned up once. This chain links TRBV28 with TRBJ1-4; 8 nucleotides align to TRBD1. The CDR3 is made up of 16 amino acids. Germline V gene data show CDR1 as MDHEN and CDR2 as SYDVKM. The junction had 11 bases not matched to a gene; V was cut back by 4 bases and J by 7 bases. This CDR3 reads CASSSSPRGRLEKLFF. The CDR3 region has the DNA TGTGCCAGCAGTTCTTCCCCCAGGGGGCGACTTGAAAAACTGTTTTTT.

This clone was picked up one time. The chain couples TRBV28 to TRBJ2-6; D remains unclear. This CDR3 is built from 17 residues. Trimming left V 4 bases short and J 0 bases short, with 13 bases between. Germline CDR1 is MDHEN and CDR2 is SYDVKM. CDR3 DNA sequence: TGTGCCAGCAGTTCGCATGCGGTGAACTCTGGGGCCAACGTCCTGACTTTC. Translated: CASSSHAVNSGANVLTF.

The gene calls are TRBV27 and TRBJ1-5; possibly TRBD1 for D (6 bases). The V gene's germline CDR1 is MNHEY and CDR2 SMNVEV (reference sequence). The CDR3 sequence is 14 residues long. Trimming took 4 bases from V and 6 from J, leaving 13 bases between them. The CDR3 bases are TGTGCCAGCAGTTCCAACAGGGATGGTCAGCCCCAGCATTTT. Encoded protein: CASSSNRDGQPQHF.

This chain uses TRBV19 with TRBJ1-2; D is uncertain. The CDR3 contains 17 residues. V was cut by 4 bases and J by 0 bases, with 18 bases left in between. From germline, CDR1 is LNHDA and CDR2 SQIVND (reference sequence). The CDR3 region is CASSKRRPTATNYGYTF. The DNA of the CDR3 is TGTGCCAGTAGTAAGCGGAGGCCTACCGCGACTAACTATGGCTACACCTTC.

This clone occurred once. This rearrangement joins TRBV7-6 to TRBJ1-1; 7 nucleotides line up with TRBD1. Germline loops: CDR1 SGHVS, CDR2 FNYEAQ. The CDR3 is 14 amino acids. Trimming took 5 bases from V and 10 from J; bases not matched to a gene: 13. The CDR3 DNA reads TGTGCCAGCAGCCTGGACAGGTCACCTCGGGGAGCTTTCTTT. Its translation is CASSLDRSPRGAFF.

The chain carries TRBV7-2 and TRBJ1-2, with a tentative D call TRBD1 (5 bases). In germline, CDR1 is SGHTA, CDR2 FQGNSA. This CDR3 spans 14 amino acids. With 5 bases removed from V and 4 bases from J, the gap between germline ends came to 14 bases. The chain's CDR3 is CASSLGGAGYGYTF. In DNA, the CDR3 is TGTGCCAGCAGCCTCGGGGGAGCAGGCTATGGCTACACCTTC.

This clone occurred once. The chain has TRBV19 and TRBJ2-5; weak D call: TRBD1 (6 bases). V gave up 5 bases and J gave up 2 bases, with 9 bases separating them. CDR1 and CDR2 (germline): LNHDA, SQIVND (reference sequence). This CDR3 contains 13 residues. The CDR3 loop reads CASSGRGQETQYF. For the CDR3, the DNA is TGTGCCAGTAGTGGCAGGGGACAAGAGACCCAGTACTTC.

This clone was seen a single time. This chain joins TRBV6-6 and TRBJ1-5, with D tentatively TRBD1 (5 bases). The germline V and J ends were trimmed by 5 bases and 5 bases, with 10 bases remaining between them. The CDR3 totals 13 residues. In germline, CDR1 is MNHNY, CDR2 SVGAGI (reference sequence). In nucleotides, the CDR3 is TGTGCCAGCAGTAGACAAGGGGATCAGCCCCAGCATTTT. This codes for CASSRQGDQPQHF.

V gene TRBV2 combines with J gene TRBJ1-4; 7 bases are shared with TRBD1. The germline V gene has CDR1 SNHLY and CDR2 FYNNEI. The CDR3 totals 14 residues. The J segment lost 2 bases and the V segment lost 5 bases, leaving 2 bases of the junction unmatched. CDR3 sequence (DNA): TGTGCCAGCAGTAGGGACAGTACTAATGAAAAACTGTTTTTT. It translates to CASSRDSTNEKLFF.

The chain combines TRBV13 with TRBJ1-1, with unresolved D. V was pared by 1 base and J by 3 bases, with 21 bases between. The CDR3 sequence is 18 residues long. Germline CDR1 PRHDT, CDR2 FYEKMQ (reference sequence). CDR3 coding DNA: TGTGCCAGCAGCTTAGTCAAAGGGCGGAGGCCCCTGGACACTGAAGCTTTCTTT. Protein product: CASSLVKGRRPLDTEAFF.

This chain joins TRBV7-3 and TRBJ1-1; TRBD1 agrees at 10 bases. CDR3 length: 15 amino acids. CDR1 is SGHTA and CDR2 is FQGTGA in the germline V gene. With V trimmed by 2 bases and J by 4 bases, 4 bases remained unmatched. The CDR3 loop reads CASSLEGTGVTEAFF. The CDR3 bases are TGTGCCAGCAGCTTAGAGGGGACAGGGGTCACTGAAGCTTTCTTT.

V usage is TRBV6-5 and J usage is TRBJ2-3, with D tentatively TRBD2 (5 bases). Germline loops: CDR1 MNHEY, CDR2 SVGAGI. The CDR3 spans 15 residues. V was clipped by 3 bases and J by 0 bases, with 10 bases between them. The CDR3 region has the DNA TGTGCCAGCAGTTATTCGGGGTTTAGCACAGATACGCAGTATTTT. It yields the protein CASSYSGFSTDTQYF.

The chain combines TRBV5-6 with TRBJ2-3, with 11 bases aligning to TRBD1. V dropped 0 bases and J dropped 3; count of bases not matched to a gene: 6. In germline, CDR1 is SGHDT, CDR2 YYEEEE. The length of the CDR3 is 17 residues. CDR3 in DNA: TGTGCCAGCAGCTTGGCCCGGACAGGGGGCGGAACAGATACGCAGTATTTT. Protein product: CASSLARTGGGTDTQYF.

This clone came up a few times. The genes are TRBV7-2 and TRBJ1-3; D gene unclear. The germline gives CDR1 SGHTA, CDR2 FQGNSA. The CDR3 spans 16 residues. Trimming stripped 1 base from V and 0 bases from J, with 10 bases between. The DNA of the CDR3 is TGTGCCAGCAGCTTAGTGTCCGGTGACTCTGGAAACACCATATATTTT. This sequence encodes CASSLVSGDSGNTIYF.

The chain employs TRBV5-4 and TRBJ2-1; the match to TRBD1 covers 7 bases. The junction had 9 bases not matched to a gene; V was cut back by 5 bases and J by 4 bases. There are 15 residues in the CDR3. The germline CDR1 and CDR2 sequences are SGHNT and YYREEE (reference sequence). The CDR3 sequence: CASRLDRAIYNEQFF. CDR3 DNA sequence: TGTGCCAGCAGACTCGACAGGGCTATATACAATGAGCAGTTCTTC.

This chain uses TRBV2 with TRBJ2-2, with D perhaps matching TRBD1 (5 bases). Germline V gene lookup returns CDR1 SNHLY and CDR2 FYNNEI. Trimming pared 1 base from V and 5 bases from J, leaving 11 bases between. The CDR3 extends over 15 amino acids. The CDR3 DNA reads TGTGCCAGCAGTGAAGGGCAGGGTGGGACCGGGGAGCTGTTTTTT. Residues: CASSEGQGGTGELFF.

The chain links TRBV29-1 to TRBJ1-2; a weak D match, TRBD1 (6 bases). The CDR3 sequence is 13 residues long. V shed 2 bases and J shed 8 bases, with 15 bases lying between them. CDR1 and CDR2 (germline): SQVTM, ANQGSEA. The CDR3: CSVEPQGRWGYTF. The CDR3 DNA follows: TGCAGCGTTGAACCCCAGGGGAGATGGGGCTACACCTTC.

V is TRBV10-2 and J is TRBJ2-1, with D perhaps matching TRBD1 (6 bases). Per the germline V gene, CDR1 is WSHSY and CDR2 is SAAADI. This CDR3 is 14 amino acids long. Trimming took 7 bases from V and 3 from J, leaving 13 bases between them. The CDR3 region is CASKGTLDYNEQFF. The CDR3 DNA reads as TGCGCCAGCAAAGGGACATTGGACTACAATGAGCAGTTCTTC.

This clone was seen once. The chain uses TRBV25-1 and TRBJ1-3; perhaps TRBD1 as D (6 bases). Germline V lookup: CDR1 MGHDK, CDR2 SYGVNS. V was trimmed by 6 bases and J by 4 bases, leaving 16 bases between them. CDR3 length: 15 residues. CDR3 coding DNA: TGTGCCAGCAGATCCCAGACAGGTTCCGGAAACACCATATATTTT. The encoded protein is CASRSQTGSGNTIYF.

The chain links TRBV28 to TRBJ1-6, with D perhaps matching TRBD1 (5 bases). This CDR3 is 18 amino acids long. V dropped 3 bases and J dropped 0 bases, with 15 bases sitting between them. Germline assignment: CDR1 MDHEN and CDR2 SYDVKM. The CDR3 DNA is TGTGCCAGCAGTTTTCCCGGACACAAAAGCTCCTATAATTCACCCCTCCACTTT. This encodes CASSFPGHKSSYNSPLHF. The whole variable domain, filled in from reference TRBV28 and TRBJ1-6, reads DVKVTQSSRYLVKRTGEKVFLECVQDMDHENMFWYRQDPGLGLRLIYFSYDVKMKEKGDIPEGYSVSREKKERFSLILESASTNQTSMYLCASSFPGHKSSYNSPLHFGNGTRLTVT.

The chain couples TRBV27 to TRBJ2-7; tentatively, D is TRBD2 (6 bases). Trimming stripped 2 bases from V and 0 bases from J, with 8 bases between. The CDR3 is 14 amino acids. Looked up from germline, CDR1 is MNHEY and CDR2 is SMNVEV (reference sequence). DNA for the CDR3: TGTGCCAGCAGTTTAGGGGGGAGCTCCTACGAGCAGTACTTC. This gives the protein CASSLGGSSYEQYF.

Regarding this clone: Other DNA sequences in this specimen translate into the identical CDR3. The V gene is TRBV7-3, the J gene TRBJ2-3, with D maybe TRBD1 (6 bases). V was cut by 3 bases and J by 1 base, with 8 bases left in between. Germline lookup yields CDR1 SGHTA and CDR2 FQGTGA. The CDR3 sequence is 14 residues long. CDR3 protein: CASSFRQGTDTQYF. Here the CDR3 DNA reads TGTGCCAGCAGCTTTCGACAGGGCACAGATACGCAGTATTTT.

V usage is TRBV7-3 and J usage is TRBJ1-1; the match to TRBD1 covers 8 bases. J was trimmed by 11 bases and V by 5 bases; bases with no gene match: 13. From germline, CDR1 is SGHTA and CDR2 FQGTGA. The CDR3 length is 14 residues. CDR3 DNA sequence: TGTGCCAGCAGCCTGAGGACAGGGTCCGAGGTGGCTTTCTTT. It translates to CASSLRTGSEVAFF.

The V and J genes are TRBV18 and TRBJ2-2; D is possibly TRBD1 (6 bases). Trimming removed 2 bases at V and 3 bases at J, with 13 bases between. This CDR3 spans 16 amino acids. CDR1 KGHSH and CDR2 LQKENI come from the germline V gene. CDR3 coding DNA: TGTGCCAGCTCACCATCCGACAGGCGCGACACCGGGGAGCTGTTTTTT. Translating it yields CASSPSDRRDTGELFF.

This clone was counted only a few times. The chain employs TRBV5-5 and TRBJ1-1, with TRBD1 identical over 7 bases. The CDR3 runs to 14 residues. CDR1 and CDR2 (germline): SGHKS, YYEKEE (reference sequence). J lost 8 bases, V lost 1 base, and 8 bases had no gene match. CDR3 sequence (DNA): TGTGCCAGCAGCTTGACCTGGACAGGATCGGAAGCTTTCTTT. Its translation: CASSLTWTGSEAFF.

This chain joins TRBV29-1 and TRBJ1-1; D perhaps matches TRBD1 (5 bases). Germline lookup yields CDR1 SQVTM and CDR2 ANQGSEA. The CDR3 sequence is 13 residues long. Trimming cost V 1 base and J 7 bases, with 13 bases left between them. The CDR3 nucleotides read TGCAGCGTTGAAGGGTCGTGGGGGGGTGAAGCTTTCTTT. It codes for CSVEGSWGGEAFF.

The gene calls are TRBV6-1 and TRBJ2-7; a weak D match, TRBD1 (5 bases). The CDR3 runs 15 residues. Germline CDR1 reads MNHNS; CDR2 reads SASEGT. Trimming shortened V by 0 bases and J by 0 bases, and 9 bases separated the two germline ends. CDR3 coding DNA: TGTGCCAGCAGTGAAGCGCTTCAGGGCTCCTACGAGCAGTACTTC. Its translation: CASSEALQGSYEQYF.

This chain uses TRBV7-2 with TRBJ2-4; TRBD1 aligns across 9 bases. The germline V gene has CDR1 SGHTA and CDR2 FQGNSA. V dropped 7 bases and J dropped 7; count of bases not matched to a gene: 11. The CDR3 is 15 amino acids. This CDR3 reads CASTYWAGQGNIQYF. The CDR3 nucleotides are TGTGCCAGCACCTATTGGGCGGGACAGGGTAACATTCAGTACTTC. Together with reference TRBV7-2 and TRBJ2-4, the CDR3 gives the full variable domain: GAGVSQSPSNKVTEKGKDVELRCDPISGHTALYWYRQSLGQGLEFLIYFQGNSAPDKSGLPSDRFSAERTGGSVSTLTIQRTQQEDSAVYLCASTYWAGQGNIQYFGAGTRLSVL.